This is a list of T cell receptor beta chains from one sample in a study of cytotoxic CD8 clonotypes in ibrutinib-treated CLL. The assay was immunoSEQ multiplex PCR, and TCRdb's table has in-frame clones only and misses some. The table lists fewer than 45,000 clones, approximately 45% of them singletons. Here the sequenced sample was PBMCs, taken before ibrutinib treatment. The receptors originated from a human donor with chronic lymphocytic leukemia. The CDR3 runs from the conserved cysteine through the conserved F or W. The D gene is left open where the match is weak. Part of the rows lack a size; the others show once, few, many or a class for expanded clones.

cdr3_aa	cdr3_nt	clone_size	v_call	d_call	j_call
CATRSSYEQYF	TGTGCCACCCGGAGCTCCTACGAGCAGTACTTC	many	TRBV7-9	-	TRBJ2-7
CASRPILSNEKLFF	TGTGCCAGCAGACCCATTCTATCTAATGAAAAACTGTTTTTT	few	TRBV7-9	-	TRBJ1-4
CASSQENTYEQYF	TGCGCCAGCAGCCAAGAAAACACCTACGAGCAGTACTTC	few	TRBV4-1	-	TRBJ2-7
CASSKQGNTQYF	TGTGCCAGCAGCAAACAGGGGAATACGCAGTATTTT	-	TRBV7-2	TRBD1	TRBJ2-3
CATKIGGAKNTEAFF	TGTGCCACCAAAATAGGGGGCGCGAAGAACACTGAAGCTTTCTTT	few	TRBV10-3	TRBD1	TRBJ1-1
CASSLAGKNTEAFF	TGTGCCAGCAGCTTAGCCGGGAAGAACACTGAAGCTTTCTTT	few	TRBV7-9	-	TRBJ1-1
CASSWQPFSNQPQHF	TGTGCCAGCAGTTGGCAGCCCTTTAGCAATCAGCCCCAGCATTTT	few	TRBV6-1	-	TRBJ1-5
CASSWRGQSTEAFF	TGTGCCAGTAGTTGGAGGGGGCAAAGCACTGAAGCTTTCTTT	few	TRBV19	TRBD1	TRBJ1-1
CASSRGTENTGELFF	TGCGCCAGCAGCCGAGGGACGGAGAACACCGGGGAGCTGTTTTTT	once	TRBV5-1	-	TRBJ2-2
CASSEDRNSNQPQHF	TGTGCCAGCAGTGAGGACAGGAATAGCAATCAGCCCCAGCATTTT	-	TRBV6-1	TRBD1	TRBJ1-5
CASSFDHSSYEQYF	TGTGCCAGCAGCTTTGACCATAGCTCCTACGAGCAGTACTTC	few	TRBV7-2	-	TRBJ2-7
CASSPGQGNQPQHF	TGTGCCAGCAGCCCGGGACAGGGCAATCAGCCCCAGCATTTT	-	TRBV5-6	TRBD1	TRBJ1-5
CASSLGQGGEKLFF	TGTGCCAGCAGCTTAGGTCAAGGGGGCGAAAAACTGTTTTTT	-	TRBV7-9	TRBD1	TRBJ1-4
CATSGDLRGYGYTF	TGTGCCACCAGCGGGGACCTTCGGGGCTATGGCTACACCTTC	-	TRBV15	-	TRBJ1-2
CASSPSRRLPEAFF	TGTGCCAGCAGCCCCTCCCGCAGGCTACCTGAAGCTTTCTTT	-	TRBV7-2	-	TRBJ1-1
CASSASTGLGGEQYF	TGCGCCAGCAGCGCATCGACAGGCCTAGGTGGCGAGCAGTACTTC	-	TRBV5-1	-	TRBJ2-7
CASSEGQWGSNQPQHF	TGTGCCAGCAGTGAAGGCCAATGGGGTAGCAATCAGCCCCAGCATTTT	-	TRBV6-1	-	TRBJ1-5
CAWSEGVQNTEAFF	TGTGCCTGGAGTGAAGGGGTCCAGAACACTGAAGCTTTCTTT	-	TRBV30	-	TRBJ1-1
CSASPGGERGETQYF	TGCAGCGCGTCACCCGGGGGTGAACGGGGGGAGACCCAGTACTTC	few	TRBV29-1	-	TRBJ2-5
CASMEQGLPTEAFF	TGTGCCAGCATGGAACAGGGGCTCCCCACTGAAGCTTTCTTT	-	TRBV5-4	TRBD1	TRBJ1-1
CAISARGNQPQHF	TGTGCCATCAGTGCCAGGGGCAATCAGCCCCAGCATTTT	-	TRBV10-3	-	TRBJ1-5
CSVEAGAGQPQHF	TGCAGCGTTGAGGCCGGGGCGGGTCAGCCCCAGCATTTT	few	TRBV29-1	-	TRBJ1-5
CASSLGAEYGYTF	TGTGCCAGCAGCCTGGGCGCAGAATATGGCTACACCTTC	many	TRBV2	-	TRBJ1-2
CASSWTGEIGYTF	TGTGCCAGCAGTTGGACAGGGGAAATTGGCTACACCTTC	few	TRBV28	TRBD1	TRBJ1-2
CATSSGETGVSEQYF	TGTGCCACCAGCAGCGGGGAGACAGGGGTTTCCGAGCAGTACTTC	-	TRBV15	TRBD1	TRBJ2-7
CASSLGRVRTDTQYF	TGTGCCAGCAGCTTGGGGCGGGTTCGCACAGATACGCAGTATTTT	-	TRBV7-2	-	TRBJ2-3
CASSISSEGGGYTF	TGTGCCAGTAGTATCAGCTCGGAGGGTGGCGGCTACACCTTC	few	TRBV19	-	TRBJ1-2
CASSPGRGSREQYF	TGTGCCAGCAGCCCCGGGAGGGGGTCTCGCGAGCAGTACTTC	-	TRBV14	TRBD2	TRBJ2-7
CASSSGQGAFQPQHF	TGTGCCAGCAGTTCGGGACAGGGGGCCTTTCAGCCCCAGCATTTT	-	TRBV5-8	TRBD1	TRBJ1-5
CASSQADLYNEQFF	TGTGCCAGCAGCCAAGCGGACTTGTACAATGAGCAGTTCTTC	-	TRBV14	-	TRBJ2-1
CSVEGRAANTDTQYF	TGCAGCGTTGAAGGCAGGGCAGCAAACACAGATACGCAGTATTTT	-	TRBV29-1	-	TRBJ2-3
CASSFRGLALQYF	TGTGCCAGCAGCTTCCGGGGACTAGCCTTGCAGTATTTT	few	TRBV13	TRBD2	TRBJ2-3
CASSESGPGRGYEQYF	TGTGCCAGCAGTGAATCCGGGCCAGGACGGGGATACGAGCAGTACTTC	few	TRBV2	-	TRBJ2-7
CATRGGRGGNQPQHF	TGTGCCACTCGGGGTGGCCGAGGGGGCAATCAGCCCCAGCATTTT	-	TRBV28	-	TRBJ1-5
CASSSPSGRATGELFF	TGTGCCAGCAGCTCCCCGTCCGGCCGGGCCACCGGGGAGCTGTTTTTT	-	TRBV7-2	-	TRBJ2-2
CASSLRGNTEAFF	TGTGCCAGCAGTTTAAGGGGGAACACTGAAGCTTTCTTT	-	TRBV27	-	TRBJ1-1
CASSLEGGDFNYGYTF	TGTGCCAGCAGCTTAGAGGGAGGGGATTTTAACTATGGCTACACCTTC	-	TRBV7-3	-	TRBJ1-2
CASSSVSHNEQFF	TGTGCCAGCAGTTCCGTCAGCCACAATGAGCAGTTCTTC	-	TRBV7-2	-	TRBJ2-1
CASSAWLGTVQETQYF	TGTGCCAGCAGTGCTTGGTTGGGGACAGTACAAGAGACCCAGTACTTC	-	TRBV2	TRBD1	TRBJ2-5
CASSLRGDGEQYF	TGTGCCAGCAGCTTAAGAGGTGATGGCGAGCAGTACTTC	few	TRBV7-9	-	TRBJ2-7
CASRGLAGGQWEQFF	TGTGCCAGCCGCGGACTAGCGGGGGGACAATGGGAGCAGTTCTTC	-	TRBV2	TRBD2	TRBJ2-1
CASRPFTSFGSDTQYF	TGTGCCAGCAGGCCATTCACTAGCTTCGGGTCAGATACGCAGTATTTT	-	TRBV7-9	-	TRBJ2-3
CASSQVEGSNQPQHF	TGCGCCAGCAGCCAAGTGGAGGGAAGCAATCAGCCCCAGCATTTT	few	TRBV4-1	-	TRBJ1-5
CASSLGGIKETQYF	TGTGCCAGCAGCTTGGGGGGAATAAAAGAGACCCAGTACTTC	-	TRBV7-8	-	TRBJ2-5
CASSDGSGANVLTF	TGTGCCAGCAGTGATGGCTCTGGGGCCAACGTCCTGACTTTC	-	TRBV6-5	-	TRBJ2-6
CASSLAGELFF	TGTGCCAGCAGCTTAGCCGGGGAGCTGTTTTTT	-	TRBV5-4	-	TRBJ2-2
CASSGTGDGNQPQHF	TGTGCCAGCAGCGGGACAGGGGACGGCAATCAGCCCCAGCATTTT	-	TRBV6-6	TRBD1	TRBJ1-5
CASSAQGMHGYTF	TGTGCCAGCAGTGCGCAGGGAATGCATGGCTACACCTTC	few	TRBV28	-	TRBJ1-2
CASSGQGANGYTF	TGCGCCAGCAGCGGGCAGGGGGCTAATGGCTACACCTTC	-	TRBV5-1	TRBD1	TRBJ1-2
CASSLFEGKGYNEQFF	TGTGCCAGCAGCTTATTTGAGGGGAAAGGCTACAATGAGCAGTTCTTC	-	TRBV7-9	-	TRBJ2-1
CASALGFGSGANVLTF	TGTGCCAGTGCACTGGGATTCGGCTCTGGGGCCAACGTCCTGACTTTC	-	TRBV19	-	TRBJ2-6
CASSFDRGTPEAFF	TGTGCCAGCAGTTTCGACAGGGGGACGCCTGAAGCTTTCTTT	-	TRBV27	TRBD1	TRBJ1-1
CASSRQDRENEKLFF	TGCGCCAGCAGCCGACAAGACAGAGAGAATGAAAAACTGTTTTTT	-	TRBV4-1	-	TRBJ1-4